The rows below give T cell receptor beta chains drawn from one sample of a study of T cell responses to AZD1222 COVID-19 vaccine. Clones were sequenced by immunoSEQ multiplex PCR, and TCRdb holds only the in-frame ones, with some missing. This sample yields approximately 120,000 clones, of which about 85% are seen a single time; under 4.5% belongs to the top ten. The sample consisted of peripheral blood, taken on day 0 of AZD1222 vaccination. Receptors were obtained from an adult in good health. Each CDR3 is given with its conserved first and last residue. The order of the fields is V gene, D gene, J gene, CDR3 protein, CDR3 DNA. D genes are given only for firm matches.

TRBV15	.	TRBJ1-6	CATSRDGSVGDLALHF	TGTGCCACCAGCAGAGATGGGAGTGTTGGGGATTTGGCCCTCCACTTT
TRBV7-8	.	TRBJ1-3	CASSLGLSGNTIYF	TGTGCCAGCAGCTTAGGGCTCTCTGGAAACACCATATATTTT
TRBV10-2	TRBD2	TRBJ2-1	CASRDGGLAGGGRNEQFF	TGCGCCAGCCGCGATGGAGGTTTAGCGGGAGGAGGGCGCAATGAGCAGTTCTTC
TRBV27	TRBD2	TRBJ2-1	CASSLWGTSNEQFF	TGTGCCAGCAGTTTATGGGGGACTAGCAATGAGCAGTTCTTC
TRBV7-8	.	TRBJ1-5	CASSPTTGSSNQPQHF	TGTGCCAGCAGCCCAACTACAGGGTCGAGCAATCAGCCCCAGCATTTT
TRBV18	.	TRBJ1-1	CASSSGLGATEAFF	TGTGCCAGCTCATCGGGCTTAGGAGCCACTGAAGCTTTCTTT
TRBV11-3	.	TRBJ2-1	CASSSGLQGGEQFF	TGTGCCAGCAGCTCGGGACTCCAAGGGGGCGAGCAGTTCTTC
TRBV7-2	.	TRBJ1-2	CASKKGNENYGYTF	TGTGCCAGCAAGAAGGGAAACGAAAACTATGGCTACACCTTC
TRBV9	TRBD1	TRBJ2-1	CASSPWTGGSNEQFF	TGTGCCAGCAGCCCCTGGACAGGGGGAAGCAATGAGCAGTTCTTC
TRBV6-5	TRBD1	TRBJ2-7	CASRLRDRGNEQYF	TGTGCCAGCCGACTCCGGGACAGGGGAAACGAGCAGTACTTC
TRBV5-1	.	TRBJ2-5	CASSLGVPRSQETQYF	TGCGCCAGCAGTCTTGGGGTACCTAGGAGCCAAGAGACCCAGTACTTC